This T cell receptor (beta chain) was found in a study of T cells expressing NK-cell markers. Whole-study context: The authors derived TCR beta repertoires from sorted CD3+CD56+NKG2C+, CD3+CD56+NKG2C- and CD3+CD56-NKG2C+ T cells. Study results and limitations: Dominant NKG2C+ clonotype frequencies of about 1.0-8% of CD8+ T cells were measured in about 6 donors.

Using the 5' RACE reads, TCRdb records one entry per CDR3 protein without DNA. Its clone listing holds 550,000 or so distinct CDR3 sequences. Germline-derived CDR1 and CDR2 are MNHEY and SVGEGT. The CDR3 totals 14 residues. In regard to this clonotype: Its matching antigen is unknown.

What was sequenced was blood T cells: a sorted CD56 or NKG2C T cell subset, CD4+ or CD8+ T cells, or bulk PBMC T cells (not recorded which). The receptor was derived from a man aged 18 to 30 in good health. The chain links TRBV6-2 or TRBV6-3 to TRBJ1-1. CDR3 in amino acids: CASSWGGRGTEAFF.